The present T cell receptor beta chain was sequenced within a study of T-cell reconstitution after alpha-beta-depleted transplantation in children (dated by TCRdb to the mid-2010s). Context from the whole study: T-cell immune reconstitution after TCRalphabeta/CD19-depleted allogeneic hematopoietic cell transplantation in children was quantitatively tracked in the study by means of TCR repertoire profiling.

This clonotype has more than one count but fewer than ten. This clone's antigen is unknown. Per-base qualities were not stored, and no clone one base away is much larger. The library was made by PCR. The sample was run on an Illumina HiSeq 2500. TCR library preparation used molecular barcoding, with unique molecular identifiers applied to normalize quantification of the TCRbeta repertoire. In TCRdb, the public reads were trimmed at Q25 with fastp and aligned with MiXCR, with productive beta chains retained. Here each entry gathers all rows of one CDR3 protein and keeps the most common genes and DNA. The sample contains more than 550,000 distinct CDR3 sequences, roughly a tenth of them found a single time. The ten largest clonotypes hold approximately 4.1% of the sample. V loses 7 bases, J loses 3 bases, and the germline ends lie 15 bases apart. The CDR3 runs 14 residues from the cysteine to the phenylalanine. The DNA shown is the 42-base CDR3, in frame from base 1.

The sequenced sample was PBMCs from the stem cell graft donor, obtained from the stem cell graft. This clonotype was obtained from a human donor who donated a stem cell graft to a child with acute myeloid leukemia. The chain couples TRBV12-3 or TRBV12-4 to TRBJ1-2; the D gene remains uncertain. The CDR3 reads CASTDWSFDYGYTF. The nucleotide sequence reads as follows: TGTGCCAGCACCGATTGGAGTTTCGACTATGGCTACACCTTC.